The 13 T cell receptor beta chains below were found in one sample sequenced in a study of cytomegalovirus exposure and HLA in healthy donors. This PCR relied on a set of 60 Vbeta primers and 13 Jbeta primers. The table came from immunoSEQ multiplex PCR; TCRdb's copy has only in-frame clones and leaves some out. The table has fewer than 250,000 clones, around four fifths seen once. The sequenced material came from PBMCs. The receptor set was obtained from a woman aged 45 to 65 in good health and CMV-seropositive.

This rearrangement joins TRBV6-5 to TRBJ1-6; TRBD1 is a possible D gene (6 bases). Germline CDR1 and CDR2: MNHEY and SVGAGI. Trimming cost V 7 bases and J 10 bases, with 20 bases left between them. This CDR3 spans 15 amino acids. The CDR3 DNA reads as TGTGCCAGCACCATACGGACAGCCACGGACTCACCCCTCCACTTT. Translated: CASTIRTATDSPLHF.

This clone was observed once. This chain uses TRBV6-5 with TRBJ2-5, with a weak D call TRBD1 (5 bases). CDR3 size: 15 residues. Germline V gene lookup returns CDR1 MNHEY and CDR2 SVGAGI. V was clipped by 8 bases and J by 2 bases, with 18 bases between them. CDR3 DNA sequence: TGTGCCAGCTGTCGACAGTTTGGATCTCAAGAGACCCAGTACTTC. As protein: CASCRQFGSQETQYF.

This clone was observed once. The chain joins TRBV7-9 to TRBJ1-6; TRBD1 might be the D (6 bases). V gave up 5 bases and J gave up 7 bases, with 18 bases separating them. CDR3 length: 16 residues. Germline loops: CDR1 SEHNR, CDR2 FQNEAQ (reference sequence). The CDR3 reads CASSLGAPGGNSPLHF. The CDR3 DNA is TGTGCCAGCAGCCTCGGAGCCCCTGGGGGCAATTCACCCCTCCACTTT.

V is TRBV2 and J is TRBJ2-7; perhaps TRBD1 as D (6 bases). The germline gives CDR1 SNHLY, CDR2 FYNNEI. V was cut by 10 bases and J by 2 bases, with 18 bases left in between. CDR3 length: 14 amino acids. CDR3: CAMSPGHPTYEQYF. CDR3 nucleotides: TGTGCCATGTCACCGGGACACCCGACCTACGAGCAGTACTTC.

The genes are TRBV18 and TRBJ1-5, with 7 bases identical to TRBD1. V lost 6 bases and J lost 6; bases outside the gene matches: 11. The germline V gene has CDR1 KGHSH and CDR2 LQKENI. This CDR3 has 15 residues. The CDR3 here is CASSPTMDRSQPQHF. The CDR3, as DNA: TGTGCCAGCTCCCCAACCATGGACAGGAGTCAGCCCCAGCATTTT.

This clone was seen a single time. The CDR3 is CASRGWGEGYTEAFF. The CDR3 DNA reads as TGCGCCAGCAGGGGGTGGGGAGAGGGCTACACTGAAGCTTTCTTT. J is TRBJ1-1 and V is TRBV5-1; D gene unclear. The CDR3 loop spans 15 amino acids. Trimming removed 5 bases from V and 3 bases from J, with 17 bases in between. Per the germline V gene, CDR1 is SGHRS and CDR2 is YFSETQ.

This clone showed up just once. The chain combines TRBV10-3 with TRBJ2-7, with TRBD1 matching 8 bases. Per the germline V gene, CDR1 is ENHRY and CDR2 is SYGVKD. The CDR3 has 15 residues. Trimming cost V 3 bases and J 3 bases; bases outside gene matches: 7. The CDR3 sequence: CAISEGQGALYEQYF. CDR3 DNA sequence: TGTGCCATCAGTGAAGGGCAGGGGGCTCTCTACGAGCAGTACTTC.

This clone was recorded once. DNA of the CDR3: TGTGCCAGTGGACAGGGGGCCCTAGATACGCAGTATTTT. This codes for CASGQGALDTQYF. The chain has TRBV9 and TRBJ2-3; TRBD1 matches 11 bases. The CDR3 spans 13 residues. Trimming removed 8 bases from V and 5 bases from J; junction bases left unmatched: 4. Germline values: CDR1 SGDLS, CDR2 YYNGEE.

The rearrangement links TRBV7-8 to TRBJ2-5; D not certain. Trimming took off 5 bases at V and 0 bases at J, with 7 bases between the two ends. This CDR3 region has 13 residues. Germline CDR1 and CDR2: SGHVS and FQNEAQ. The CDR3 bases are TGTGCCAGCAGCCCTAGAAACCAAGAGACCCAGTACTTC. This sequence encodes CASSPRNQETQYF.

This sequence joins TRBV27 and TRBJ2-7; D call uncertain. The CDR3 spans 13 residues. CDR1 and CDR2 from the germline V gene are MNHEY and SMNVEV (reference sequence). The V and J ends lost 4 bases and 4 bases respectively, with 11 bases between them. The CDR3 bases are TGTGCCAGCAGTTACGGCGGAAAATACGAGCAGTACTTC. Protein: CASSYGGKYEQYF.

The genes are TRBV4-1 and TRBJ1-3; 11 positions match TRBD1. With 4 bases clipped from V and 4 bases from J, the junction kept 9 bases outside the gene matches. This CDR3 contains 17 residues. Germline CDR1 MGHRA, CDR2 YSYEKL. DNA for the CDR3: TGCGCCAGCAGCCTGACCGGGACAGGGGGAGCAGGAAACACCATATATTTT. As protein: CASSLTGTGGAGNTIYF.

The chain links TRBV4-2 to TRBJ1-3; TRBD1 is a possible D gene (6 bases). The length of the CDR3 is 15 residues. CDR1 is LGHNA, CDR2 YNFKEQ, per germline. Trimming stripped 1 base from V and 2 bases from J, with 9 bases between. For the CDR3, the DNA is TGTGCCAGCAGCCAAGTCACAGGGCCTGGAAACACCATATATTTT. Translated, it gives CASSQVTGPGNTIYF.

V usage is TRBV7-2 and J usage is TRBJ2-7; TRBD2 matches 12 bases. Unmatched junction bases numbered 12, after V lost 5 bases and J lost 7 bases. The CDR3 is 16 residues long. The germline V gene has CDR1 SGHTA and CDR2 FQGNSA. CDR3 in DNA: TGTGCCAGCAGCGGAAGCGCTAGCGGGGGGGCGATGGAGCAGTACTTC. It translates to CASSGSASGGAMEQYF.